The 22 T cell receptor beta chains presented below share a single source sample, sequenced in a study of vaccination effects on CD4 cells after COVID-19. Ahead of sequencing, the ViraFEST assay grew antigen-specific CD4+ T cells using viral peptide pools. Isolation of CD4+ T cells took place after 10 days of culture. Participants got two doses of BNT162b2 or mRNA-1273 vaccine. Using immunoSEQ multiplex PCR, the repertoire was profiled, and TCRdb retains in-frame clones only, with some absent. The sample consists of 25,000 to 35,000 clones, 60% to 80% of them appearing once. For these TCRs, the target antigens are not known. This sample comprised CD4+ T cells from PBMCs cultured with HCoV-229E spike peptides, obtained after COVID-19 vaccination. All receptors derive from a human donor who received a COVID-19 vaccine.

The chain uses TRBV24-1 and TRBJ1-1; D uncertain. The CDR3 length is 15 residues. Per the germline V gene, CDR1 is KGHDR and CDR2 is SFDVKD. V lost 4 bases and J lost 5, with 16 bases in between. The CDR3 region has the DNA TGTGCCACCAGTGACCATCGTTCCCCGGGGACTGAAGCTTTCTTT. Protein: CATSDHRSPGTEAFF.

Regarding this clone: At one end, the junction sequence differs from germline, possibly due to a read error. The V gene is TRBV18, the J gene TRBJ1-2; D is unclear. This CDR3 spans 13 amino acids. Germline loops: CDR1 KGHSH, CDR2 LQKENI. CDR3 loop: CASSPSIAADPHF. The CDR3 nucleotides read TGTGCCAGCTCACCAAGTATTGCGGCAGATCCACACTTC. The full variable domain, its missing parts supplied by reference TRBV18 and TRBJ1-2, is NAGVMQNPRHLVRRRGQEARLRCSPMKGHSHVYWYRQLPEEGLKFMVYLQKENIIDESGMPKERFSAEFPKEGPSILRIQQVVRGDSAAYFCASSPSIAADPHFGSGTRLTVV.

The chain has TRBV12-3 or TRBV12-4 and TRBJ1-3, with 8 bases matching TRBD1. The CDR3 consists of 11 residues. The J segment lost 11 bases and the V segment lost 5 bases, leaving 2 bases of the junction unmatched. CDR3 amino acids: CASSDRGSIYF. The DNA of the CDR3 is TGTGCCAGCAGTGACAGGGGCTCCATATATTTT.

The chain combines TRBV5-1 with TRBJ1-3, with TRBD1 matching 11 bases. The CDR3 has 19 residues. CDR1 is SGHRS, CDR2 YFSETQ, per germline. The V segment lost 0 bases and the J segment 0 bases; nucleotides outside the gene matches: 8. The CDR3 loop is CASSLGTGGSLSSGNTIYF. The CDR3 region has the DNA TGCGCCAGCAGCTTGGGGACAGGGGGCTCGCTTAGCTCTGGAAACACCATATATTTT.

This clone has only a few counts. This CDR3 reads CASSSPGETGANVLTF. CDR3 bases: TGTGCCAGCAGTTCCCCGGGAGAGACTGGGGCCAACGTCCTGACTTTC. This sequence joins TRBV6-5 and TRBJ2-6; D perhaps matches TRBD2 (6 bases). The CDR3 extends over 16 amino acids. The V and J ends lost 4 bases and 2 bases respectively, with 12 bases between them. CDR1 MNHEY and CDR2 SVGAGI come from the germline V gene.

This chain links TRBV6-6 with TRBJ1-2; no clear D. The CDR3 length is 13 residues. V was clipped by 2 bases and J by 7 bases, with 11 bases between them. The germline gives CDR1 MNHNY, CDR2 SVGAGI (reference sequence). CDR3 loop: CASSYPSEGGYTF. The CDR3 DNA follows: TGTGCCAGCAGTTACCCCAGCGAAGGTGGCTACACCTTC.

This clone was detected only once. The chain links TRBV5-1 to TRBJ2-2, with no clear D. Germline CDR1 and CDR2: SGHRS and YFSETQ. The ends were cut back, 4 bases at V and 6 bases at J, with 10 bases in the middle. The length of the CDR3 is 13 residues. The CDR3 region is CASSPQAAGELFF. CDR3 sequence (DNA): TGCGCCAGCAGCCCTCAGGCCGCCGGGGAGCTGTTTTTT.

This chain uses TRBV11-2 with TRBJ1-6; the match to TRBD1 covers 7 bases. The CDR3 is 15 residues long. The germline V gene encodes CDR1 SGHAT and CDR2 FQNNGV. V was pared by 5 bases and J by 8 bases, with 9 bases of the junction left unmatched. CDR3 bases: TGTGCCAGCAGCGCATCCGGGACAGCATATTCACCCCTCCACTTT. Protein: CASSASGTAYSPLHF.

This clone was observed a handful of times. This chain joins TRBV20-1 and TRBJ1-1; D uncertain. The germline V gene has CDR1 DFQATT and CDR2 SNEGSKA (reference sequence). The length of the CDR3 is 12 residues. Trimming removed 3 bases from V and 1 base from J, with 6 bases in between. CDR3 DNA: TGCAGTGCTAGTCAGTCGAACACTGAAGCTTTCTTT. Its translation is CSASQSNTEAFF.

Worth noting for this clone: The same CDR3 also results from other DNA sequences found in this sample. V usage is TRBV18 and J usage is TRBJ2-5; 11 bases are shared with TRBD2. V shed 3 bases, J shed 3 bases, and the junction held 3 bases outside the gene matches. The CDR3 has 15 amino acids. Germline-derived CDR1 and CDR2 are KGHSH and LQKENI. The CDR3 protein is CASSPPGLAEETQYF. CDR3 nucleotide sequence: TGTGCCAGCTCACCGCCGGGACTAGCGGAAGAGACCCAGTACTTC.

This chain uses TRBV15 with TRBJ1-4; 8 bases line up with TRBD1. The V and J ends lost 3 bases and 8 bases, in that order; junction bases with no gene match: 8. CDR3 size: 15 residues. Looked up from germline, CDR1 is LNHNV and CDR2 is YYDKDF (reference sequence). The CDR3: CATSSRGRGGEKLFF. CDR3 DNA: TGTGCCACCAGCAGCAGGGGGCGGGGTGGCGAAAAACTGTTTTTT.

This chain uses TRBV18 with TRBJ2-1, with TRBD2 matching 8 bases. CDR1 is KGHSH, CDR2 LQKENI, per germline. CDR3 length: 15 amino acids. Trimming removed 0 bases from V and 9 bases from J; junction bases left unmatched: 7. CDR3 DNA: TGTGCCAGCTCACCACCAGCGGGAGAGGTAGGTGAGCAGTTCTTC. It is translated as CASSPPAGEVGEQFF.

This chain links TRBV19 with TRBJ1-6; D unresolved. The germline CDR1 and CDR2 sequences are LNHDA and SQIVND (reference sequence). V lost 0 bases and J 9 bases, leaving 15 bases between the germline ends. The CDR3 spans 16 residues. The CDR3 reads CASSIDAAGFSSPLHF. In nucleotides, the CDR3 is TGTGCCAGTAGTATAGATGCCGCAGGATTTTCTTCACCCCTCCACTTT.

This chain joins TRBV18 and TRBJ1-6; 7 bases match TRBD1. Losses at the gene ends were 2 bases for V and 8 bases for J; bases not matched to a gene: 6. The CDR3 length is 15 residues. Germline V gene lookup returns CDR1 KGHSH and CDR2 LQKENI. The CDR3 nucleotides are TGTGCCAGCTCACCAAAGACAGGGAGGGATTCACCCCTCCACTTT. It specifies CASSPKTGRDSPLHF. The entire variable domain, with the rest obtained from reference TRBV18 and TRBJ1-6, is as follows: NAGVMQNPRHLVRRRGQEARLRCSPMKGHSHVYWYRQLPEEGLKFMVYLQKENIIDESGMPKERFSAEFPKEGPSILRIQQVVRGDSAAYFCASSPKTGRDSPLHFGNGTRLTVT.

A single count supports this clone. The rearrangement uses TRBV25-1 and TRBJ1-4; 9 positions match TRBD1. V was clipped by 4 bases and J by 8 bases; unmatched bases: 8. The CDR3 covers 15 residues. Germline CDR1 is MGHDK and CDR2 is SYGVNS. As DNA, the CDR3 is TGTGCCAGCAGTGTCGGCGGGACAGGGAGCGAAAAACTGTTTTTT. This encodes CASSVGGTGSEKLFF.

A few counts support this clone. The V call is TRBV29-1, the J call TRBJ2-7, with 9 positions matching TRBD1. The CDR3 length is 14 residues. Germline V lookup: CDR1 SQVTM, CDR2 ANQGSEA. Trimming cost V 3 bases and J 4 bases; bases outside gene matches: 7. The CDR3 region is CSVDETGGSYEQYF. The CDR3 DNA reads TGCAGCGTTGACGAGACAGGGGGTAGTTACGAGCAGTACTTC.

The V call is TRBV28, the J call TRBJ2-5, with D maybe TRBD2 (6 bases). CDR3 length equals 16 residues. Germline assignment: CDR1 MDHEN and CDR2 SYDVKM. Deletions cut 4 bases from V and 4 bases from J, with 19 bases between. CDR3 sequence (DNA): TGTGCCAGCAGTTCGGAGAGGGGAGGTATGGGAGAGACCCAGTACTTC. This sequence encodes CASSSERGGMGETQYF.

The chain joins TRBV20-1 to TRBJ2-5; maybe TRBD2 (6 bases). The ends were cut back, 3 bases at V and 2 bases at J, with 10 bases in the middle. CDR1 and CDR2 from the germline V gene are DFQATT and SNEGSKA (reference sequence). This CDR3 is built from 13 residues. The CDR3 loop is CSASWDLQETQYF. The CDR3 DNA reads as TGCAGTGCTAGTTGGGACTTACAAGAGACCCAGTACTTC.

This clone has more than one count but fewer than ten. J is TRBJ2-7 and V is TRBV6-2 or TRBV6-3, with D possibly being TRBD1 (6 bases). CDR1 MNHEY and CDR2 SVGEGT come from the germline V gene. The CDR3 runs to 15 residues. V dropped 2 bases and J dropped 0 bases, with 11 bases sitting between them. The CDR3 reads CASSYGRGISYEQYF. CDR3 sequence (DNA): TGTGCCAGCAGTTACGGTAGGGGGATCTCCTACGAGCAGTACTTC.

A single count supports this clone. V is TRBV30 and J is TRBJ2-1; TRBD2 aligns across 10 bases. Germline CDR1 reads GTSNPN; CDR2 reads SVGIG (reference sequence). The CDR3 contains 15 residues. Germline trimming cut 2 bases from V and 4 bases from J; bases unmatched to any gene: 5. CDR3 DNA: TGTGCCTGGAGTAGAACTAGCGGGGTGTACAATGAGCAGTTCTTC. It yields the protein CAWSRTSGVYNEQFF.

J is TRBJ1-5 and V is TRBV6-5; 7 bases agree with TRBD1. With V trimmed by 6 bases and J by 5 bases, 10 bases remained unmatched. The CDR3 is 15 residues long. CDR1 and CDR2 from the germline V gene are MNHEY and SVGAGI. Written as DNA, the CDR3 is TGTGCCAGCAGCCCCGGGACAGTGGCATATCAGCCCCAGCATTTT. This codes for CASSPGTVAYQPQHF.

V usage is TRBV5-1 and J usage is TRBJ1-1; TRBD1 matches 8 bases. The germline CDR1 and CDR2 sequences are SGHRS and YFSETQ. Trimming at V came to 3 bases and at J to 8 bases, leaving 9 bases not matched to a gene. This CDR3 is built from 14 residues. The chain's CDR3 is CASSSGQGAVEAFF. The CDR3 DNA reads as TGCGCCAGCAGCTCAGGACAGGGCGCGGTAGAAGCTTTCTTT.